This T cell receptor beta chain was documented in a study of cytomegalovirus exposure and HLA in healthy donors. Overall study results and limits: Among the sequence variants, a highly shared cluster was likely an artifact of sequencing.

This clone came up once. Its antigen is as yet unknown. One junction end disagrees with the germline gene, perhaps due to a read error. The primer mix had 60 Vbeta and 13 Jbeta primers. Generated by immunoSEQ multiplex PCR, the TCRdb table keeps only in-frame clones and is missing some. This sample has roughly 200,000 clones; roughly 73% occur once, and the top ten carry approximately 2%. This CDR3 has 11 residues. Germline CDR1 reads GTSNPN; CDR2 reads SVGIG (reference sequence). V usage is TRBV30 and J usage is TRBJ2-1; D not certain. The receptor's source is a woman aged 30 to 39 in good health and CMV-seronegative. Sequencing input: PBMCs. The CDR3 reads CAWSGLTGWVF. CDR3 nucleotides: TGTGCCTGGAGTGGTCTGACTGGTTGGGTCTTC.